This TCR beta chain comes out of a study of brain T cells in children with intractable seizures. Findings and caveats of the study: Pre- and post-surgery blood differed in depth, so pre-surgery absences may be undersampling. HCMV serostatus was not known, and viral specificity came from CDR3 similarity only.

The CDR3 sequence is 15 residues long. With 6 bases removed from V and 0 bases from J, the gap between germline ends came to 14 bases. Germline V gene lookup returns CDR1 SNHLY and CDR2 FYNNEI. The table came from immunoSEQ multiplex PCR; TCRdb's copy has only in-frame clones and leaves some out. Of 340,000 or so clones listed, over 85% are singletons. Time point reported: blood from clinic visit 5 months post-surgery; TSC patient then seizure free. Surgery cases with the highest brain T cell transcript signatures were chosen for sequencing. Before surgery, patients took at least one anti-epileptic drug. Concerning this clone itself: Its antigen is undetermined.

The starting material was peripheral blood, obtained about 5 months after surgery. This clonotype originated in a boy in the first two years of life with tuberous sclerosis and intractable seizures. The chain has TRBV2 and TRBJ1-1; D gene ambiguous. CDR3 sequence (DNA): TGTGCCAGCAGGAATGCCCCGGGTTTGAACACTGAAGCTTTCTTT. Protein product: CASRNAPGLNTEAFF.